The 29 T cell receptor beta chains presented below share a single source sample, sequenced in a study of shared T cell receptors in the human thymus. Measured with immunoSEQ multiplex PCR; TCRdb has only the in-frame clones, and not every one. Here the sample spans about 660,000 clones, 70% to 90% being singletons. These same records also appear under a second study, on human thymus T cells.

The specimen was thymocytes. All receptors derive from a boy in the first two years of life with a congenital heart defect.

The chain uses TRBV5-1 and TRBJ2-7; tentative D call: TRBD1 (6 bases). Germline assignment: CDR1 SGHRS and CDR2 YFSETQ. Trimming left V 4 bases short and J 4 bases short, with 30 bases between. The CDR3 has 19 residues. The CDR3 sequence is CASSHKQGPTVFGIYEQYF. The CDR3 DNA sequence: TGCGCCAGCAGCCATAAACAGGGTCCTACGGTATTCGGAATTTACGAGCAGTACTTC.

The CDR3 reads CASSLSTDYNEQFF. In DNA form, the CDR3 reads TGTGCCAGCAGTTTATCGACAGATTACAATGAGCAGTTCTTC. V usage is TRBV27 and J usage is TRBJ2-1, with D perhaps matching TRBD1 (5 bases). Germline CDR1 MNHEY, CDR2 SMNVEV (reference sequence). This CDR3 spans 14 amino acids. V shed 0 bases and J shed 4 bases, with 7 bases lying between them.

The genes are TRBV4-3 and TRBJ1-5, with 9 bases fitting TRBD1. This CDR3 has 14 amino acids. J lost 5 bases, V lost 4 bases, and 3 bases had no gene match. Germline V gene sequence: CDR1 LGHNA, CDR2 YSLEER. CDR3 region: CASSRRTGDQPQHF. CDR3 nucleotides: TGCGCCAGCAGCCGCCGGACAGGGGATCAGCCCCAGCATTTT.

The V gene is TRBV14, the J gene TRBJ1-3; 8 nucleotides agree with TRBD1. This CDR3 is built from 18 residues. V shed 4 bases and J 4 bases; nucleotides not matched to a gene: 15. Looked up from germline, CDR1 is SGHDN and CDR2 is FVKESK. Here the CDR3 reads CASSRNSLRTGRGNTIYF. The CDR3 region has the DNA TGTGCCAGCAGCCGCAATTCACTCAGGACAGGGAGGGGAAACACCATATATTTT.

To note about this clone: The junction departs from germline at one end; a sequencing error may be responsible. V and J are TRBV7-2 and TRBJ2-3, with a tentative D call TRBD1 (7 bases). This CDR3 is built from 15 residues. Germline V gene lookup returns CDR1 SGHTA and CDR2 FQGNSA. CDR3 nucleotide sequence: TGTGCCAGCAGCAAGAAACAGGGGACGTCGAGCGGGCGGTGTTTT. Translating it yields CASSKKQGTSSGRCF.

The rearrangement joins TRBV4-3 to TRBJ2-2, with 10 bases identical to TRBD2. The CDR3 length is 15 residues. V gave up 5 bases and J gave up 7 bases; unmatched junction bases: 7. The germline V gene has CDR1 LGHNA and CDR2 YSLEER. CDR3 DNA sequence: TGCGCCAGCAGCGCGAGCGGGGGGGCTAGCGGGGAGCTGTTTTTT. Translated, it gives CASSASGGASGELFF.

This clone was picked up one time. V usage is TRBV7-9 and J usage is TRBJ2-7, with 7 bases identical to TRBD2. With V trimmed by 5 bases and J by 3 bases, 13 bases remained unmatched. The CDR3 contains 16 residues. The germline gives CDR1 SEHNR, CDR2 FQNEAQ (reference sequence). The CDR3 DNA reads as TGTGCCAGCAGCCGACAGCAAGGGCGGGAGAACTACGAGCAGTACTTC. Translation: CASSRQQGRENYEQYF.

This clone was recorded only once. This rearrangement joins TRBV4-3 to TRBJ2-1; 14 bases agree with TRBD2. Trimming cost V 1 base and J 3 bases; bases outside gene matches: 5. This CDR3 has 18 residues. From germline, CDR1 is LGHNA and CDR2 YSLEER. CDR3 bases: TGCGCCAGCAGCCAAGGTACGGGACTAGCGGGAGACTACAATGAGCAGTTCTTC. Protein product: CASSQGTGLAGDYNEQFF.

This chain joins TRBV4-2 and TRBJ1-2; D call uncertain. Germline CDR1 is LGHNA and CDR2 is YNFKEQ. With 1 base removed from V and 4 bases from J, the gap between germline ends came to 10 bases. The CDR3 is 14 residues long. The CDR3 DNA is TGTGCCAGCAGCCAAGGGTCAGGCACCTATGGCTACACCTTC. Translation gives CASSQGSGTYGYTF.

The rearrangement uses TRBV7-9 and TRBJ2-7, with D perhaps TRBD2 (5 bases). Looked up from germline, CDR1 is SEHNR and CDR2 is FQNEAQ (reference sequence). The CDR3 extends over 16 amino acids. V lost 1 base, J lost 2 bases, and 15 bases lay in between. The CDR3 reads CASSLDRTGMTYEQYF. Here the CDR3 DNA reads TGTGCCAGCAGCTTAGATCGTACCGGGATGACCTACGAGCAGTACTTC.

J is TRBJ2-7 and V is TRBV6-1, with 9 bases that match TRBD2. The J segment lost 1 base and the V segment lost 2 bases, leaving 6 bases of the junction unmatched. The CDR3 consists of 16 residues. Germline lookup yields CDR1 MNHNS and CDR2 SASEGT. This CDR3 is CASSESGGHVSYEQYF. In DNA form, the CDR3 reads TGTGCCAGCAGTGAAAGCGGGGGGCACGTATCCTACGAGCAGTACTTC.

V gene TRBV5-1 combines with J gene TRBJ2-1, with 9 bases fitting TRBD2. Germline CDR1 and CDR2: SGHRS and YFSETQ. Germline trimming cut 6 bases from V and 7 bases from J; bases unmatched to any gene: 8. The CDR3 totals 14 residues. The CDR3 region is CASKGRTSANEQFF. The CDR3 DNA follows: TGCGCCAGCAAGGGCCGGACTAGCGCGAATGAGCAGTTCTTC.

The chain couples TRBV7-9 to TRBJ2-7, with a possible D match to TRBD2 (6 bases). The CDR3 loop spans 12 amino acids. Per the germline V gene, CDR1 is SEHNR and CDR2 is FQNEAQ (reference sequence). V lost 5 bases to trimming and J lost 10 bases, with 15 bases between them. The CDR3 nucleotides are TGTGCCAGCAGCGCAACAGCCGGGACTCAGTACTTC. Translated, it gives CASSATAGTQYF.

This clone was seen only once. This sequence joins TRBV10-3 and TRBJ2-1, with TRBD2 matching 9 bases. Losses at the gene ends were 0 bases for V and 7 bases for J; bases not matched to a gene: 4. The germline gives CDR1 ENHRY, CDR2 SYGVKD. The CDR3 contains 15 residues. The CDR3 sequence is CAISESAGGDNEQFF. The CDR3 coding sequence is TGTGCCATCAGTGAGTCGGCGGGGGGGGATAATGAGCAGTTCTTC.

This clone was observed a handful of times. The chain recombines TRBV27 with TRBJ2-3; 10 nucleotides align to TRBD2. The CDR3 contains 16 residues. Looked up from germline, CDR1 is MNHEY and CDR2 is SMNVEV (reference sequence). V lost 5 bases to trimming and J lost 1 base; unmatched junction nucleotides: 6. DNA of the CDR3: TGTGCCAGCAGTGTCCGCACTAGCGGGGGCACAGATACGCAGTATTTT. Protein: CASSVRTSGGTDTQYF.

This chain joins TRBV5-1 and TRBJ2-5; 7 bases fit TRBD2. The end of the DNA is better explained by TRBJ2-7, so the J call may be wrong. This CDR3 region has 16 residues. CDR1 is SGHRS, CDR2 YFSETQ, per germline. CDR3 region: CASSLGSRGGPYEQYF. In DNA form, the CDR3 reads TGCGCCAGCAGCTTGGGGTCGCGCGGGGGACCCTACGAGCAGTACTTC.

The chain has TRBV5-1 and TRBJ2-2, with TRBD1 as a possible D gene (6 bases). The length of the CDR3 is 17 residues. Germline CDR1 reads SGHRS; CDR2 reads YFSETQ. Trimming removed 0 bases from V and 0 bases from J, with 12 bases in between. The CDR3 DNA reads TGCGCCAGCAGCTTGGCCCCGACAGGCCCGAACACCGGGGAGCTGTTTTTT. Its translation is CASSLAPTGPNTGELFF. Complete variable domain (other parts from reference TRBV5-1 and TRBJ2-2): KAGVTQTPRYLIKTRGQQVTLSCSPISGHRSVSWYQQTPGQGLQFLFEYFSETQRNKGNFPGRFSGRQFSNSRSEMNVSTLELGDSALYLCASSLAPTGPNTGELFFGEGSRLTVL.

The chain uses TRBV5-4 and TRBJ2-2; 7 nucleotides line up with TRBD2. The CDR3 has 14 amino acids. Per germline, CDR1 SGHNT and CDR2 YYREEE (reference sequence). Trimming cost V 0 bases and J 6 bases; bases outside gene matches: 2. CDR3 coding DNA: TGTGCCAGCAGCTTGGGACTAGCTTCCGGGGAGCTGTTTTTT. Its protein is CASSLGLASGELFF. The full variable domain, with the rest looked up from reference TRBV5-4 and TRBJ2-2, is ETGVTQSPTHLIKTRGQQVTLRCSSQSGHNTVSWYQQALGQGPQFIFQYYREEENGRGNFPPRFSGLQFPNYSSELNVNALELDDSALYLCASSLGLASGELFFGEGSRLTVL.

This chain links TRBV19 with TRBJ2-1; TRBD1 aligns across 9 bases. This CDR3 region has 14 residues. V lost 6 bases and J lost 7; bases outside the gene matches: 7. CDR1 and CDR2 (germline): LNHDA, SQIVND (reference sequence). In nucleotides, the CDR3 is TGTGCCAGTAGCCCGGGACAGGGATGGAATGAGCAGTTCTTC. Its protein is CASSPGQGWNEQFF.

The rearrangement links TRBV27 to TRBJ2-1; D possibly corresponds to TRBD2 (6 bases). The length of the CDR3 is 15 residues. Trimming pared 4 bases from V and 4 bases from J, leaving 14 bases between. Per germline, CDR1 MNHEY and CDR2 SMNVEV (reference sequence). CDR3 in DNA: TGTGCCAGCAGTTCCCAAGCGGGCCTTTACAATGAGCAGTTCTTC. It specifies CASSSQAGLYNEQFF.

The DNA for the CDR3 is TGTGCCAGCAGTCCGACAGGGGGCGGTGGCTACACCTTC. Encoded protein: CASSPTGGGGYTF. This chain uses TRBV27 with TRBJ1-2; 10 nucleotides align to TRBD1. Per the germline V gene, CDR1 is MNHEY and CDR2 is SMNVEV (reference sequence). V lost 5 bases to trimming and J lost 7 bases; unmatched junction nucleotides: 4. The CDR3 extends over 13 amino acids.

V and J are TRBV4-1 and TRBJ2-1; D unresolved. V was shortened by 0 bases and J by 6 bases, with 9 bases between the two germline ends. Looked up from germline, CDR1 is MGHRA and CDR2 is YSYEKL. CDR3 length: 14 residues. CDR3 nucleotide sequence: TGCGCCAGCAGCCAAGAAGAGAGGTTCAATGAGCAGTTCTTC. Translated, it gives CASSQEERFNEQFF.

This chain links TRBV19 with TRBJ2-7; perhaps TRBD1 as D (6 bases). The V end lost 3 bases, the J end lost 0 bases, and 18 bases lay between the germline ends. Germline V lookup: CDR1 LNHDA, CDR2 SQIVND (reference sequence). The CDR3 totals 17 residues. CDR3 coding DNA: TGTGCCAGTAGTATGCGGGCTCGACAGGCGATCTCCTACGAGCAGTACTTC. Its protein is CASSMRARQAISYEQYF.

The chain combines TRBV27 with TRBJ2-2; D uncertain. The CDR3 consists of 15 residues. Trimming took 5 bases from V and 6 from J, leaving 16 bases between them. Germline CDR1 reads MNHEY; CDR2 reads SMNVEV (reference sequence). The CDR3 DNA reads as TGTGCCAGCAGTCGAACCGCCCCGTGGCCCGGGGAGCTGTTTTTT. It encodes CASSRTAPWPGELFF.

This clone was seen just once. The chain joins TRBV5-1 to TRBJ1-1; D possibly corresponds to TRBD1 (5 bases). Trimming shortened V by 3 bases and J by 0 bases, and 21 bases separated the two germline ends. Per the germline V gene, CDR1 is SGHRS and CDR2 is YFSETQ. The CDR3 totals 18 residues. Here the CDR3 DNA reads TGCGCCAGCAGCTCCGATTCGGGGGGAACAGTGATGAACACTGAAGCTTTCTTT. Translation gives CASSSDSGGTVMNTEAFF.

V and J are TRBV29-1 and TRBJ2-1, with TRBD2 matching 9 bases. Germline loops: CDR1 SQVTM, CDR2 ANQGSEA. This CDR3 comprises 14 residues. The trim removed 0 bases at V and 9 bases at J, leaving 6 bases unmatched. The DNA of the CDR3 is TGCAGCGTTGAAGATCTAGGGACTAGCCCTGAGCAGTTCTTC. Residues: CSVEDLGTSPEQFF.

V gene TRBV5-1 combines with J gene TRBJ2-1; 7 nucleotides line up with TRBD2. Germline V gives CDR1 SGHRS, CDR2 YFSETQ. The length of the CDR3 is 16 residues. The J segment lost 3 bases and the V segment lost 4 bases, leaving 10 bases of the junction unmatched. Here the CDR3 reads CASSPGAGKIYNEQFF. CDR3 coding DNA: TGCGCCAGCAGCCCGGGAGCGGGGAAGATCTACAATGAGCAGTTCTTC.

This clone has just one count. The CDR3 reads CASSLDSSYSYEQYF. CDR3 bases: TGTGCCAGCAGCTTGGACAGCTCGTACTCCTACGAGCAGTACTTC. The rearrangement uses TRBV5-5 and TRBJ2-7; D gene uncertain. The germline V and J ends were trimmed by 0 bases and 0 bases, with 10 bases remaining between them. This CDR3 is built from 15 residues. Germline assignment: CDR1 SGHKS and CDR2 YYEKEE (reference sequence).

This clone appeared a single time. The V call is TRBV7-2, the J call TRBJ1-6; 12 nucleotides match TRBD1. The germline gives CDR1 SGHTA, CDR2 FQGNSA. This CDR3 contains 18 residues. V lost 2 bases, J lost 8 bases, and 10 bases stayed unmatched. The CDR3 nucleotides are TGTGCCAGCAGCTTACATACCGGGACAGGGGGCCTCTATTCACCCCTCCACTTT. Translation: CASSLHTGTGGLYSPLHF.